The sequence of this T cell receptor beta chain was determined in a study of early T cells in non-severe SARS-CoV-2 infection. Whole-study context: Sequencing of unsorted whole blood was done on bulk RNA, leaving chains unpaired. Study outcomes and limitations: VDJdb-based annotation leaned toward anti-spike CD8 responses and missed private and CD4 specificities.

This CDR3 spans 14 amino acids. Germline V gene sequence: CDR1 SGHRS, CDR2 YFSETQ. V was pared by 0 bases and J by 4 bases, with 8 bases between. This clonotype was found many times. As yet, its antigen is unknown. Unique molecular identifiers were added to individual cDNA molecules. MiXCR was run by TCRdb on the 5' RACE reads, yielding one entry per CDR3 protein. Among around 70,000 distinct CDR3 sequences listed, less than 9.5% were seen once. Sequencing used whole blood. The sequence came from an adult who was a healthcare worker with PCR-confirmed SARS-CoV-2 infection or an uninfected control (not recorded which). The chain carries TRBV5-1 and TRBJ1-5; D gene ambiguous. The chain's CDR3 is CASSLDGSNQPQHF. For the CDR3, the DNA is TGCGCCAGCAGCTTGGACGGCAGTAATCAGCCCCAGCATTTT.